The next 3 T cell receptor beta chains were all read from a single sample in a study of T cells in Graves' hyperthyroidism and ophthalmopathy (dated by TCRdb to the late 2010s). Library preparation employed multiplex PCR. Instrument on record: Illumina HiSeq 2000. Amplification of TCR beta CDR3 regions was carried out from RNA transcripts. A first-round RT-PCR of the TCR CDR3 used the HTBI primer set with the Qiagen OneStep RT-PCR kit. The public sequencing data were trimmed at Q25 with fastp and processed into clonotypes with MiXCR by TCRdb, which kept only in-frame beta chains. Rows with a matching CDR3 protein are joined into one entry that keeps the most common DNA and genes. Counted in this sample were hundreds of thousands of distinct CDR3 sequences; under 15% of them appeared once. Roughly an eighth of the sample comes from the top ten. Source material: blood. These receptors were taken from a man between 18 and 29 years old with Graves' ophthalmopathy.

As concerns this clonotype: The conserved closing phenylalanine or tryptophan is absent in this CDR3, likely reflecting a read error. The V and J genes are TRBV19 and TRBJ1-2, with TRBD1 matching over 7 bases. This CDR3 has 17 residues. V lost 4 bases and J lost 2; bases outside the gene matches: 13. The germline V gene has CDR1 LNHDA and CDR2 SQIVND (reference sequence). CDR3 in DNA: TGTGCCAGTAGTAGAAGGGGACAGCAAAACCTAAACTATGGCTACACCCTC. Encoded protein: CASSRRGQQNLNYGYTL.

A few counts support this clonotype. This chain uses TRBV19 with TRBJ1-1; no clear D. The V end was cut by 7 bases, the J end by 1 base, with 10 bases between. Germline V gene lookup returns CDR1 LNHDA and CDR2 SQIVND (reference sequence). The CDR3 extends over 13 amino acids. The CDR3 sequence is CASTTDANTEAFF. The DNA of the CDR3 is TGTGCCAGTACCACAGACGCGAACACTGAAGCTTTCTTT.

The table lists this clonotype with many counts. The CDR3 loop is CASSLWQGGTNQPQHF. The CDR3 DNA sequence: TGTGCCAGCAGCTTATGGCAGGGAGGGACCAATCAGCCCCAGCATTTT. This chain links TRBV7-9 with TRBJ1-5; the D gene is possibly TRBD1 (5 bases). Trimming took 2 bases from V and 3 from J, leaving 14 bases between them. This CDR3 contains 16 residues. Germline V gives CDR1 SEHNR, CDR2 FQNEAQ (reference sequence).